The next 14 T cell receptor beta chains were all read from a single sample in a study of CDR3 diversity in severe acne. MiXCR was run by TCRdb on the PCR reads, yielding one entry per CDR3 protein. The sample carries more than 70,000 distinct CDR3 sequences, approximately 54% recorded once. Input material: blood. The receptor source for this set is a male donor with severe acne vulgaris.

CDR3 residues: CASTPDRGNEKLFF. CDR3 DNA: TGTGCCAGCACCCCGGACAGGGGGAATGAAAAACTGTTTTTT. The chain uses TRBV12-3 or TRBV12-4 and TRBJ1-4, with TRBD1 matching over 10 bases. CDR3 length equals 14 residues. With V trimmed by 7 bases and J by 5 bases, 4 bases remained unmatched.

This clonotype has just a few counts. V usage is TRBV6-1 and J usage is TRBJ2-3; 7 nucleotides align to TRBD2. The length of the CDR3 is 14 residues. V lost 6 bases to trimming and J lost 2 bases; unmatched junction nucleotides: 5. CDR1 MNHNS and CDR2 SASEGT come from the germline V gene. The CDR3 protein is CASSPLALTDTQYF. The CDR3 DNA reads TGTGCCAGCAGCCCACTAGCGCTCACAGATACGCAGTATTTT.

This clonotype was seen a few times. The V call is TRBV9, the J call TRBJ1-3; D perhaps matches TRBD1 (6 bases). The CDR3 loop spans 16 amino acids. CDR1 SGDLS and CDR2 YYNGEE come from the germline V gene. The V and J ends lost 0 bases and 0 bases respectively, with 10 bases between them. The CDR3 region has the DNA TGTGCCAGCAGCGTAGGCGGGGGCAACTCTGGAAACACCATATATTTT. Amino acid sequence: CASSVGGGNSGNTIYF.

This clonotype has a count of ten or more. The chain recombines TRBV30 with TRBJ2-5; TRBD1 might be the D (6 bases). V lost 3 bases to trimming and J lost 5 bases, with 13 bases between them. Per the germline V gene, CDR1 is GTSNPN and CDR2 is SVGIG (reference sequence). The CDR3 is 13 amino acids. The CDR3 nucleotides read TGTGCCTGGAGGCCGACAGGTTGGGAGACCCAGTACTTC. It is translated as CAWRPTGWETQYF.

This clonotype was seen more than once but under ten times. J is TRBJ2-7 and V is TRBV20-1; D ambiguous. Germline V gene sequence: CDR1 DFQATT, CDR2 SNEGSKA (reference sequence). The V and J ends lost 6 bases and 4 bases respectively, with 13 bases between them. CDR3 length equals 12 residues. The CDR3: CSARRSGYEQYF. In nucleotides, the CDR3 is TGCAGTGCGAGAAGGTCAGGATACGAGCAGTACTTC.

V gene TRBV25-1 combines with J gene TRBJ1-5; D uncertain. The V end lost 5 bases, the J end lost 1 base, and 18 bases lay between the germline ends. Germline loops: CDR1 MGHDK, CDR2 SYGVNS. The CDR3 covers 17 residues. The CDR3: CASSPLGRILSNQPQHF. CDR3 coding DNA: TGTGCCAGCAGTCCCCTTGGGCGGATCTTGAGCAATCAGCCCCAGCATTTT.

This clonotype was picked up one time. V and J are TRBV29-1 and TRBJ2-6; no clear D gene. Trimming stripped 3 bases from V and 4 bases from J, with 13 bases between. This CDR3 has 15 amino acids. Germline V gene lookup returns CDR1 SQVTM and CDR2 ANQGSEA. The CDR3 sequence: CSVEEQLGGANVLTF. The CDR3 nucleotides are TGCAGCGTTGAGGAACAATTGGGCGGGGCCAACGTCCTGACTTTC.

This clonotype has ten or more counts. This sequence joins TRBV7-4 and TRBJ1-1; the D gene is possibly TRBD1 (5 bases). CDR3 length: 16 residues. The V end was cut by 2 bases, the J end by 2 bases, with 15 bases between. Germline assignment: CDR1 SGHVT and CDR2 SQSDAQ. CDR3 sequence: CASSLFRGKINTEAFF. CDR3 in DNA: TGTGCCAGCAGCTTATTTCGGGGGAAGATCAACACTGAAGCTTTCTTT.

Note on this clonotype: A junction end diverges from the germline sequence, so it may reflect a read error. The chain recombines TRBV7-9 with TRBJ2-3; D assignment may be TRBD1 or TRBD2 (5 bases each). This CDR3 has 15 amino acids. CDR1 and CDR2 from the germline V gene are SEHNR and FQNEAQ (reference sequence). Written as DNA, the CDR3 is TGTGCCAGCAGCCCGACCGGGATTCGCACAGGTACGCAGTATTTT. It codes for CASSPTGIRTGTQYF.

This sequence joins TRBV20-1 and TRBJ2-1, with 10 bases aligning to TRBD2. After removal of 5 bases from V and 8 bases from J, the junction contained 6 bases not matched to a gene. CDR1 is DFQATT, CDR2 SNEGSKA, per germline (reference sequence). The CDR3 is made up of 13 amino acids. CDR3 coding DNA: TGCAGTGCTCGACTAGCGGGTCCTGATGAGCAGTTCTTC. Amino acid sequence: CSARLAGPDEQFF.

This clonotype was recorded only once. A much bigger clone sits one base away, suggesting this may be a read error. The chain combines TRBV2 with TRBJ2-1; TRBD1 might be the D (5 bases). Trimming left V 11 bases short and J 0 bases short, with 23 bases between. This CDR3 has 17 residues. CDR1 and CDR2 from the germline V gene are SNHLY and FYNNEI. CDR3 nucleotides: TGTGCCGGCCGAACAGGAATAAGGCTCAGCTCCTACAATGAGCAGTTCTTC. Protein product: CAGRTGIRLSSYNEQFF.

This clonotype was detected ten times or more. The rearrangement joins TRBV12-3 or TRBV12-4 to TRBJ1-5; TRBD1 aligns across 8 bases. Trimming at V came to 5 bases and at J to 5 bases, leaving 5 bases not matched to a gene. The CDR3 length is 14 residues. CDR3 protein: CASSPDRDDQPQHF. CDR3 in DNA: TGTGCCAGCAGTCCGGACAGGGACGATCAGCCCCAGCATTTT.

The genes are TRBV29-1 and TRBJ2-1, with 11 bases matching TRBD2. V lost 6 bases and J lost 9; bases outside the gene matches: 10. The CDR3 spans 14 residues. Germline assignment: CDR1 SQVTM and CDR2 ANQGSEA. The CDR3 spells CSVKLAGAWGEQFF. The CDR3 DNA reads TGCAGCGTCAAACTAGCGGGAGCATGGGGTGAGCAGTTCTTC.

Ten or more counts support this clonotype. J is TRBJ2-5 and V is TRBV7-2, with 7 positions matching TRBD2. The length of the CDR3 is 14 residues. Germline V gene data show CDR1 as SGHTA and CDR2 as FQGNSA. After removal of 8 bases from V and 5 bases from J, the junction contained 11 bases not matched to a gene. The CDR3 loop reads CASGGRGGVETQYF. Written as DNA, the CDR3 is TGTGCCAGCGGAGGGAGGGGCGGGGTGGAGACCCAGTACTTC.